Sequencing of this T cell receptor (beta chain) was carried out in a study of blood T cell repertoires in COVID-19. This clone was picked up a small number of times. The CDR3 sequence is 16 residues long. Germline assignment: CDR1 SGHTS and CDR2 YDEGEE. The germline V and J ends were trimmed by 4 bases and 0 bases, with 11 bases remaining between them. The repertoire was sequenced with immunoSEQ multiplex PCR; TCRdb's copy has only in-frame clones and lacks some. In the table there are about 35,000 clones, 85% to 90% of which are singletons. V gene TRBV5-8 combines with J gene TRBJ2-6, with unresolved D. This TCR derives from a man older than 75 with active COVID-19. The sequenced sample consisted of peripheral blood. The CDR3 DNA reads as TGTGCCAGCAGCCAAGAGAACCTCTCTGGGGCCAACGTCCTGACTTTC. Protein sequence: CASSQENLSGANVLTF.